Each of the 30 T cell receptor beta chains below was sequenced from the same sample in a study of early T cells in non-severe SARS-CoV-2 infection (dated by TCRdb to the early 2020s). To prepare the library, 5' RACE was applied. Sequenced using a NextSeq 500. TCRdb reprocessed the public reads (quality trimming at Q25 with fastp, clone calling with MiXCR) and kept in-frame beta chains. Rows are combined by CDR3 protein, so each entry shows the most common genes and DNA. This sample lists 85,000 to 95,000 distinct CDR3 sequences; 16% were detected once. The ten largest clones take up around 4.9% of the sample. This sample comprised whole blood, obtained at baseline. The receptors here all came from an adult who was a healthcare worker with PCR-confirmed SARS-CoV-2 infection or an uninfected control (not recorded which).

The chain joins TRBV27 to TRBJ2-5, with D unclear. This CDR3 spans 14 amino acids. V gave up 4 bases and J gave up 5 bases, with 14 bases separating them. Per the germline V gene, CDR1 is MNHEY and CDR2 is SMNVEV (reference sequence). The CDR3 bases are TGTGCCAGCAGTTCTGCACCAAAAGGGGAGACCCAGTACTTC. It specifies CASSSAPKGETQYF.

This chain connects TRBV10-2 to TRBJ2-3; the D gene could be TRBD1 or TRBD2 (5 bases each). This CDR3 is 16 amino acids long. Trimming cost V 3 bases and J 2 bases, with 15 bases left between them. Germline V gene lookup returns CDR1 WSHSY and CDR2 SAAADI. The CDR3 sequence is CASSEGYEGITDTQYF. The CDR3 nucleotides are TGCGCCAGCAGTGAAGGGTATGAGGGGATCACAGATACGCAGTATTTT.

This clonotype was detected only a few times. This chain uses TRBV12-3 or TRBV12-4 with TRBJ2-1, with 7 bases identical to TRBD2. This CDR3 is built from 15 residues. Trimming at V came to 5 bases and at J to 2 bases, leaving 6 bases not matched to a gene. CDR3 in amino acids: CASSPPGGPYNEQFF. The CDR3 bases are TGTGCCAGCAGTCCGCCGGGAGGTCCCTACAATGAGCAGTTCTTC.

V and J are TRBV10-2 and TRBJ2-3, with D perhaps matching TRBD1 or TRBD2 (5 bases each). V shed 3 bases and J shed 5 bases, with 18 bases lying between them. In germline, CDR1 is WSHSY, CDR2 SAAADI. The CDR3 contains 16 residues. The CDR3 reads CASSESGWGSQDTQYF. The DNA for the CDR3 is TGCGCCAGCAGTGAAAGTGGGTGGGGGTCTCAAGATACGCAGTATTTT.

V usage is TRBV12-3 or TRBV12-4 and J usage is TRBJ1-5, with D uncertain. The CDR3 is 14 residues long. The V and J ends lost 1 base and 2 bases respectively, with 6 bases between them. CDR3 nucleotides: TGTGCCAGCAGTTTAGGCCCGGGCAATCAGCCCCAGCATTTT. Translation gives CASSLGPGNQPQHF.

V gene TRBV6-6 combines with J gene TRBJ2-4; D remains unclear. Deletions cut 7 bases from V and 10 bases from J, with 17 bases between. This CDR3 is built from 13 residues. Per the germline V gene, CDR1 is MNHNY and CDR2 is SVGAGI (reference sequence). The CDR3 nucleotides are TGTGCCAGCACGCAACAGCGAATTGGGATTCAGTACTTC. Residues: CASTQQRIGIQYF.

In its sample, this clonotype was seen a few times. The chain employs TRBV6-1 and TRBJ2-4, with 11 bases matching TRBD2. The germline CDR1 and CDR2 sequences are MNHNS and SASEGT. The CDR3 runs to 15 residues. V shed 7 bases and J 5 bases; nucleotides not matched to a gene: 7. The CDR3 loop reads CASTLAGGPENIQYF. The CDR3 coding sequence is TGTGCCAGCACTTTAGCGGGAGGGCCGGAAAACATTCAGTACTTC.

This clonotype was seen at least ten times. The V gene is TRBV4-3, the J gene TRBJ2-7, with D perhaps TRBD2 (6 bases). Germline V gene sequence: CDR1 LGHNA, CDR2 YSLEER. Trimming removed 5 bases at V and 7 bases at J, with 21 bases between. The CDR3 length is 15 residues. DNA for the CDR3: TGCGCCAGCAGCGAGGGTATAACTAGCTATTATGAGCAGTACTTC. Translated, it gives CASSEGITSYYEQYF.

This clonotype came up a few times. This chain connects TRBV6-5 to TRBJ2-3; no clear D. Trimming removed 8 bases at V and 6 bases at J, with 6 bases between. The CDR3 consists of 10 residues. Looked up from germline, CDR1 is MNHEY and CDR2 is SVGAGI. The DNA of the CDR3 is TGTGCCAGCCGGTATGATACGCAGTATTTT. This sequence encodes CASRYDTQYF.

The sample holds a few counts of this clonotype. The gene calls are TRBV29-1 and TRBJ1-3; D is unclear. Trimming removed 2 bases from V and 2 bases from J, with 1 base in between. This CDR3 region has 11 residues. Germline CDR1 is SQVTM and CDR2 is ANQGSEA. The CDR3 DNA sequence: TGCAGCGTTGAAACTGGAAACACCATATATTTT. Translated, it gives CSVETGNTIYF.

This clonotype was detected a few times. V is TRBV6-2 or TRBV6-3 and J is TRBJ1-5, with 8 nucleotides matching TRBD1. This CDR3 has 16 amino acids. Looked up from germline, CDR1 is MNHEY and CDR2 is SVGEGT. The trim removed 6 bases at V and 6 bases at J, leaving 13 bases unmatched. The CDR3 spells CASRGIKGQGGQPQHF. CDR3 nucleotides: TGTGCCAGCAGGGGGATTAAAGGACAGGGCGGTCAGCCCCAGCATTTT.

This clonotype was detected a few times. This chain's CDR3 is CSGRTSLSEQYF. DNA for the CDR3: TGCAGTGGTCGGACATCCCTTTCCGAGCAGTACTTC. The chain joins TRBV20-1 to TRBJ2-7; possibly TRBD1 for D (5 bases). V shed 7 bases and J shed 6 bases, with 16 bases lying between them. The germline V gene has CDR1 DFQATT and CDR2 SNEGSKA (reference sequence). The CDR3 runs 12 residues.

This clonotype was observed many times. V and J are TRBV20-1 and TRBJ2-7, with TRBD2 as a possible D gene (5 bases). V lost 6 bases and J lost 6, with 15 bases in between. The CDR3 extends over 12 amino acids. In germline, CDR1 is DFQATT, CDR2 SNEGSKA (reference sequence). As DNA, the CDR3 is TGCAGTGCCAGCCGGGATGTCGGCGAGCAGTACTTC. Translation: CSASRDVGEQYF.

The V and J genes are TRBV7-2 and TRBJ1-6; maybe TRBD1 (5 bases). CDR1 is SGHTA, CDR2 FQGNSA, per germline. V lost 1 base, J lost 8 bases, and 12 bases lay in between. The length of the CDR3 is 15 residues. This CDR3 is CASSLGAGPYSPLHF. The DNA for the CDR3 is TGTGCCAGCAGCTTAGGAGCGGGACCGTATTCACCCCTCCACTTT.

The chain couples TRBV28 to TRBJ2-1, with TRBD1 matching over 7 bases. The CDR3 loop spans 15 amino acids. Germline assignment: CDR1 MDHEN and CDR2 SYDVKM. V lost 3 bases to trimming and J lost 3 bases; unmatched junction nucleotides: 5. Here the CDR3 DNA reads TGTGCCAGCAGTTTTCCGGACAGGAACTACAATGAGCAGTTCTTC. This gives the protein CASSFPDRNYNEQFF.

This clonotype was picked up a small number of times. The V call is TRBV29-1, the J call TRBJ2-7; 9 bases line up with TRBD2. The CDR3 is 13 amino acids. The V and J ends lost 6 bases and 6 bases, in that order; junction bases with no gene match: 9. The germline V gene encodes CDR1 SQVTM and CDR2 ANQGSEA. Here the CDR3 DNA reads TGCAGCGTCGTTACCTTAGCGGGAGCCGAGCAGTACTTC. This sequence encodes CSVVTLAGAEQYF.

The rearrangement links TRBV5-1 to TRBJ2-7; D may be TRBD1 or TRBD2 (5 bases each). V was cut by 0 bases and J by 2 bases, with 12 bases left in between. CDR1 and CDR2 from the germline V gene are SGHRS and YFSETQ. The CDR3 spans 15 residues. The CDR3 nucleotides are TGCGCCAGCAGCTTGGAGGTCCAGGGACCCTACGAGCAGTACTTC. Translation: CASSLEVQGPYEQYF.

The chain couples TRBV14 to TRBJ2-7; no clear D gene. The V gene's germline CDR1 is SGHDN and CDR2 FVKESK. V lost 2 bases, J lost 3 bases, and 8 bases lay in between. The CDR3 is 13 residues long. CDR3 DNA: TGTGCCAGCAGCCAATTCACCTACTACGAGCAGTACTTC. Translating gives CASSQFTYYEQYF. Full variable domain (missing parts from reference TRBV14 and TRBJ2-7): EAGVTQFPSHSVIEKGQTVTLRCDPISGHDNLYWYRRVMGKEIKFLLHFVKESKQDESGMPNNRFLAERTGGTYSTLKVQPAELEDSGVYFCASSQFTYYEQYFGPGTRLTVT.

This chain connects TRBV20-1 to TRBJ2-3; 11 nucleotides match TRBD2. This CDR3 comprises 13 residues. V gave up 3 bases and J gave up 6 bases; unmatched junction bases: 2. Germline V gives CDR1 DFQATT, CDR2 SNEGSKA (reference sequence). The DNA of the CDR3 is TGCAGTGCTAGTAGCGGGAGGGATGATACGCAGTATTTT. It yields the protein CSASSGRDDTQYF.

This clonotype showed up many times. The J gene is TRBJ2-1, the V gene TRBV20-1; D is unclear. Trimming removed 3 bases at V and 1 base at J, with 10 bases between. CDR1 and CDR2 (germline): DFQATT, SNEGSKA (reference sequence). The CDR3 is 14 residues long. The CDR3 DNA reads TGCAGTGCTAGGACCACTCGATCCTACAATGAGCAGTTCTTC. Protein sequence: CSARTTRSYNEQFF.

The chain is built from TRBV20-1 and TRBJ2-1; a possible D gene is TRBD2 (5 bases). Germline assignment: CDR1 DFQATT and CDR2 SNEGSKA (reference sequence). The CDR3 runs 16 residues. Trimming shortened V by 3 bases and J by 0 bases, and 15 bases separated the two germline ends. The CDR3 spells CSASNLASASYNEQFF. Here the CDR3 DNA reads TGCAGTGCTAGTAACCTAGCCTCTGCCTCCTACAATGAGCAGTTCTTC.

This chain links TRBV20-1 with TRBJ1-1, with 8 bases that match TRBD1. This CDR3 is 14 amino acids long. Germline V gene sequence: CDR1 DFQATT, CDR2 SNEGSKA (reference sequence). Trimming took 2 bases from V and 5 from J; bases not matched to a gene: 7. This chain's CDR3 is CSARQGARKTEAFF. In nucleotides, the CDR3 is TGCAGTGCTAGACAGGGGGCGAGAAAGACTGAAGCTTTCTTT.

This clonotype was picked up many times. The rearrangement uses TRBV2 and TRBJ2-1; possibly TRBD2 for D (6 bases). This CDR3 is built from 14 residues. The germline gives CDR1 SNHLY, CDR2 FYNNEI. Trimming pared 7 bases from V and 5 bases from J, leaving 15 bases between. CDR3 bases: TGTGCCAGCAACGGGGGAGTGCTTAACAATGAGCAGTTCTTC. Translated: CASNGGVLNNEQFF.

J is TRBJ2-1 and V is TRBV20-1; no clear D gene. The CDR3 loop spans 13 amino acids. CDR1 is DFQATT and CDR2 is SNEGSKA in the germline V gene (reference sequence). V lost 5 bases to trimming and J lost 2 bases, with 10 bases between them. In DNA form, the CDR3 reads TGCAGTGCTCAATCGCGGACCTACAATGAGCAGTTCTTC. This codes for CSAQSRTYNEQFF.

This sequence joins TRBV6-5 and TRBJ2-4, with D possibly being TRBD1 (5 bases). The CDR3 has 18 amino acids. CDR1 and CDR2 (germline): MNHEY, SVGAGI. V lost 6 bases to trimming and J lost 4 bases, with 25 bases between them. The CDR3 is CASSLTGNSLSGKNIQYF. CDR3 sequence (DNA): TGTGCCAGCAGCTTAACAGGAAACTCCTTAAGTGGTAAAAACATTCAGTACTTC.

DNA of the CDR3: TGTGCCAGCAGCTTAGTCCTCCCAGGACCAACGGTCACTGAAGCTTTCTTT. Translated: CASSLVLPGPTVTEAFF. The chain has TRBV11-2 and TRBJ1-1; D is unclear. V gave up 1 base and J gave up 4 bases, with 19 bases separating them. Per the germline V gene, CDR1 is SGHAT and CDR2 is FQNNGV. This CDR3 has 17 residues.

This chain links TRBV12-3 or TRBV12-4 with TRBJ1-4; D uncertain. V was trimmed by 5 bases and J by 2 bases, leaving 9 bases between them. The length of the CDR3 is 14 residues. This CDR3 reads CASSPGTTNEKLFF. The CDR3 DNA is TGTGCCAGCAGTCCAGGAACGACTAATGAAAAACTGTTTTTT.

This clonotype was seen many times. The gene calls are TRBV4-2 and TRBJ2-7; TRBD2 matches 8 bases. The CDR3 consists of 17 residues. Trimming took 1 base from V and 3 from J; bases not matched to a gene: 11. Germline assignment: CDR1 LGHNA and CDR2 YNFKEQ. The CDR3 is CASSQAFVAGSVYEQYF. The CDR3 region has the DNA TGTGCCAGCAGCCAAGCTTTTGTAGCGGGGAGTGTCTACGAGCAGTACTTC.

This chain connects TRBV28 to TRBJ2-2; 8 bases align to TRBD2. This CDR3 spans 14 amino acids. Germline V gene data show CDR1 as MDHEN and CDR2 as SYDVKM. DNA of the CDR3: TGTGCAGCTAGCGGGTTCCCCAACACCGGGGAGCTGTTTTTT. It specifies CAASGFPNTGELFF.

In its sample, this clonotype was seen many times. V is TRBV28 and J is TRBJ1-1; D remains ambiguous. This CDR3 region has 12 residues. Trimming removed 3 bases from V and 3 bases from J, with 5 bases in between. From germline, CDR1 is MDHEN and CDR2 SYDVKM. The CDR3 DNA reads as TGTGCCAGCAGTTTTGAAGACACTGAAGCTTTCTTT. Its translation is CASSFEDTEAFF.